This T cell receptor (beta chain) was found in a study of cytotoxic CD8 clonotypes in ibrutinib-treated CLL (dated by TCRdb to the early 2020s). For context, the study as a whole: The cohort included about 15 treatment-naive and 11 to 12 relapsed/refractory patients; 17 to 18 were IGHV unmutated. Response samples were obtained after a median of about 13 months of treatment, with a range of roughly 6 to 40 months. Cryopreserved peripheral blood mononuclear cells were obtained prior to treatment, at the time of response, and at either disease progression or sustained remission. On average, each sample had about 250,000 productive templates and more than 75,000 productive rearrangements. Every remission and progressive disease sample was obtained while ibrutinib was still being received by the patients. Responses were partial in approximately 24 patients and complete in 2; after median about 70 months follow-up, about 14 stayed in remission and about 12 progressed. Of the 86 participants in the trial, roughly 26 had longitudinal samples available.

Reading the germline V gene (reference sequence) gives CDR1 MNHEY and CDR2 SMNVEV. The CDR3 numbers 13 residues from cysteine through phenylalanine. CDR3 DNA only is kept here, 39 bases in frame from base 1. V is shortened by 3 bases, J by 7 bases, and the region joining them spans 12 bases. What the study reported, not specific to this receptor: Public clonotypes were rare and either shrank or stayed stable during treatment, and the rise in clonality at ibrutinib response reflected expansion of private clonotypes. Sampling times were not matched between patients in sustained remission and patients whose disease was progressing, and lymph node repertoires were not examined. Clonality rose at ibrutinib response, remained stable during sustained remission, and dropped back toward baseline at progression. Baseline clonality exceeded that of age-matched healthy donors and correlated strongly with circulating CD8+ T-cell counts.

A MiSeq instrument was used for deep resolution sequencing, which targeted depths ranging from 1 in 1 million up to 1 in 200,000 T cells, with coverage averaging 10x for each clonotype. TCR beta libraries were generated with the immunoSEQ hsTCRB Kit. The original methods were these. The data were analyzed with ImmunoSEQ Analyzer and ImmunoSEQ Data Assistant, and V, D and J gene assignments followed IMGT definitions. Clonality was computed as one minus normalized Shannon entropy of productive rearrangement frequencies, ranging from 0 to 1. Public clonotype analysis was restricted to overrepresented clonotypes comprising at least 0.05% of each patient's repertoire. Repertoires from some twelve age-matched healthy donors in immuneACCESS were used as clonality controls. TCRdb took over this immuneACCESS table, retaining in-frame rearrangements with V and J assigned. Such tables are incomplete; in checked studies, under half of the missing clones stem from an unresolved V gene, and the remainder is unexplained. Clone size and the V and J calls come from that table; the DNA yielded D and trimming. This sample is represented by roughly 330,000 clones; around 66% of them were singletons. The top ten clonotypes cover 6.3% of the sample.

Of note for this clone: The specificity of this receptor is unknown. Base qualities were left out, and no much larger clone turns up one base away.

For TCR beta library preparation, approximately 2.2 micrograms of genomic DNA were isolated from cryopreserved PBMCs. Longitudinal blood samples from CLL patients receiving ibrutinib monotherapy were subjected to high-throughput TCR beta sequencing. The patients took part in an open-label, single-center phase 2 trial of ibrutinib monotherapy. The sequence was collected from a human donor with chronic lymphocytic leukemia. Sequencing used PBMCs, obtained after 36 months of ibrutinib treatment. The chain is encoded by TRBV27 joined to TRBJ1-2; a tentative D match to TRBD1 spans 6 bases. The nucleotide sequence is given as TGTGCCAGCAGTTTTCGGGGGCCCGGTGGCTACACCTTC. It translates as CASSFRGPGGYTF.